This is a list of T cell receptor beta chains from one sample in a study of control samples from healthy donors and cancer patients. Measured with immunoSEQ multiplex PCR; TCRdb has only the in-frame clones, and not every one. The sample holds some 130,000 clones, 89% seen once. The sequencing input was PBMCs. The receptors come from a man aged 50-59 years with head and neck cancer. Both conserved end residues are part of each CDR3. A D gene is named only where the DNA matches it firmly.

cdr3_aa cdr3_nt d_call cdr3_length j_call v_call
CASSTQFGQPQHF TGTGCCAGCAGTACACAATTCGGACAGCCCCAGCATTTT NA 13 TRBJ1-5 TRBV12-3/TRBV12-4
CASSLAGTYGYTF TGTGCCAGCAGCTTAGCAGGGACCTATGGCTACACCTTC NA 13 TRBJ1-2 TRBV7-9
CASSLAGAGTNQETQYF TGTGCCAGCAGCTTGGCCGGGGCGGGGACAAACCAAGAGACCCAGTACTTC NA 17 TRBJ2-5 TRBV5-5
CASSEGGNTEAFF TGTGCCAGCAGCGAGGGAGGGAACACTGAAGCTTTCTTT NA 13 TRBJ1-1 TRBV11-3
CASSPGGRSLGPDTQYF TGTGCCAGCAGCCCCGGAGGGCGCTCCCTTGGCCCAGATACGCAGTATTTT NA 17 TRBJ2-3 TRBV28
CASSPPEGYEQFF TGTGCCAGCAGTCCCCCGGAGGGCTATGAGCAGTTCTTC NA 13 TRBJ2-1 TRBV28
CASSVGSRSYEQYF TGTGCCAGCAGCGTAGGTAGCCGATCCTACGAGCAGTACTTC NA 14 TRBJ2-7 TRBV9
CSVDKFGSGELFF TGCAGCGTTGATAAGTTTGGAAGCGGGGAGCTGTTTTTT NA 13 TRBJ2-2 TRBV29-1
CAEEVDNSPLHF TGTGCCGAGGAAGTGGATAATTCACCCCTCCACTTT NA 12 TRBJ1-6 TRBV27
CASSPARASNTGELFF TGTGCCAGCAGCCCAGCGAGGGCTTCGAACACCGGGGAGCTGTTTTTT NA 16 TRBJ2-2 TRBV4-2
CASSERHLNQPQHF TGTGCCAGCAGTGAGCGGCACTTAAATCAGCCCCAGCATTTT NA 14 TRBJ1-5 TRBV2
CASSQSGGRTDTQYF TGTGCCAGCAGCCAAAGCGGGGGGCGCACAGATACGCAGTATTTT TRBD2 15 TRBJ2-3 TRBV9
CASSASDRRSDYTF TGTGCCAGCAGTGCCTCGGACAGGCGTAGCGACTACACCTTC TRBD1 14 TRBJ1-2 TRBV6-4
CASSLQGGNSFYEQYF TGCGCCAGCAGCCTACAGGGGGGAAACTCATTCTACGAGCAGTACTTC TRBD1 16 TRBJ2-7 TRBV5-1
CASSFRGSDTEAFF TGTGCCAGTAGTTTCCGGGGGTCGGACACTGAAGCTTTCTTT NA 14 TRBJ1-1 TRBV19
CASSPTLAGGLTGEQYF TGTGCCAGCAGCCCCACACTAGCGGGGGGCCTAACAGGAGAGCAGTACTTC TRBD2 17 TRBJ2-7 TRBV9